These 19 T cell receptor beta chains came from one sample sequenced in a study of cytomegalovirus exposure and HLA in healthy donors. PCR was performed using 60 Vbeta and 13 Jbeta primers. Repertoires were generated with immunoSEQ multiplex PCR, while TCRdb's copy carries only in-frame clones and drops some. The table lists about 140,000 clones, approximately 91% of them singletons. Sequencing input: PBMCs. The source is a woman in her thirties or forties in good health and CMV-seronegative.

The V and J genes are TRBV6-1 and TRBJ1-4, with D possibly TRBD1 on 6 matching bases. The germline V and J ends were trimmed by 4 bases and 6 bases, with 15 bases remaining between them. Germline V CDR1 and CDR2: MNHNS, SASEGT. This CDR3 comprises 15 residues. CDR3 amino acids: CASSASGAGDEKLFF. For the CDR3, the DNA is TGTGCCAGCAGTGCCTCAGGGGCGGGGGATGAAAAACTGTTTTTT.

This rearrangement joins TRBV27 to TRBJ1-1; possible D gene TRBD1, 6 bases. V was trimmed by 8 bases and J by 1 base, leaving 11 bases between them. Germline V CDR1 and CDR2: MNHEY, SMNVEV (reference sequence). The CDR3 runs to 13 residues. CDR3: CASGAGANTEAFF. The CDR3 nucleotides are TGTGCCAGCGGGGCGGGGGCGAACACTGAAGCTTTCTTT.

This clone was seen more than once but under ten times. This chain links TRBV5-4 with TRBJ2-7; 12 bases map to TRBD2. The length of the CDR3 is 14 residues. CDR1 SGHNT and CDR2 YYREEE come from the germline V gene (reference sequence). V was pared by 0 bases and J by 9 bases, with 4 bases of the junction left unmatched. The CDR3 protein is CASSLGLAGVVQYF. Written as DNA, the CDR3 is TGTGCCAGCAGCTTGGGACTAGCGGGAGTGGTGCAGTACTTC.

CDR3 coding DNA: TGCGCCAGCAGCCAAGTTGCAGGGTGGGAGACCCAGTACTTC. Translation gives CASSQVAGWETQYF. The chain uses TRBV4-1 and TRBJ2-5; the D gene is possibly TRBD1 (5 bases). Deletions cut 1 base from V and 5 bases from J, with 11 bases between. Looked up from germline, CDR1 is MGHRA and CDR2 is YSYEKL. This CDR3 has 14 residues.

The chain carries TRBV5-1 and TRBJ2-2; D is possibly TRBD1 (5 bases). CDR3 length equals 15 residues. Germline CDR1 is SGHRS and CDR2 is YFSETQ. Trimming removed 0 bases from V and 2 bases from J, with 8 bases in between. CDR3 region: CASSLDRSNTGELFF. CDR3 bases: TGCGCCAGCAGCTTGGACAGGTCCAACACCGGGGAGCTGTTTTTT.

In nucleotides, the CDR3 is TGTGCCAGCAGTGAACAGGGGATATACACCGGGGAGCTGTTTTTT. Protein: CASSEQGIYTGELFF. The gene calls are TRBV2 and TRBJ2-2; possible D gene TRBD1, 6 bases. V lost 2 bases and J lost 3, with 10 bases in between. The CDR3 spans 15 residues. Germline V gene data show CDR1 as SNHLY and CDR2 as FYNNEI.

This chain connects TRBV11-2 to TRBJ1-3, with TRBD1 matching over 9 bases. V gave up 4 bases and J gave up 3 bases; unmatched junction bases: 7. CDR3 length equals 16 residues. Germline CDR1 reads SGHAT; CDR2 reads FQNNGV. DNA for the CDR3: TGTGCCAGCAGCTCCGGGACAGGGTATGGTGGAAACACCATATATTTT. Translating it yields CASSSGTGYGGNTIYF.

In its sample, this clone was seen a few times. This chain joins TRBV6-5 and TRBJ1-2, with D unclear. In germline, CDR1 is MNHEY, CDR2 SVGAGI. Trimming pared 6 bases from V and 5 bases from J, leaving 13 bases between. CDR3 length: 13 residues. The CDR3 here is CASRRTAVYGYTF. The CDR3 DNA follows: TGTGCCAGCAGGAGAACAGCAGTATATGGCTACACCTTC.

The J gene is TRBJ2-5, the V gene TRBV7-2, with D perhaps matching TRBD1 (6 bases). CDR1 and CDR2 from the germline V gene are SGHTA and FQGNSA. The CDR3 extends over 16 amino acids. V was cut by 3 bases and J by 1 base, with 15 bases left in between. For the CDR3, the DNA is TGTGCCAGCAGCTTGCGGGCACAGGGCCCCCAAGAGACCCAGTACTTC. This gives the protein CASSLRAQGPQETQYF.

The V gene is TRBV6-1, the J gene TRBJ1-1; D perhaps matches TRBD1 (6 bases). V lost 5 bases and J lost 6, with 16 bases in between. Germline loops: CDR1 MNHNS, CDR2 SASEGT. This CDR3 region has 14 residues. The DNA of the CDR3 is TGTGCCAGCAGTACAAATGGGGGGGCGGCTGAAGCTTTCTTT. Protein product: CASSTNGGAAEAFF.

The chain uses TRBV5-1 and TRBJ2-2; 7 bases line up with TRBD1. Trimming at V came to 5 bases and at J to 5 bases, leaving 6 bases not matched to a gene. The length of the CDR3 is 14 residues. CDR1 is SGHRS, CDR2 YFSETQ, per germline. This chain's CDR3 is CASREDRVTGELFF. The CDR3, as DNA: TGCGCCAGCAGAGAAGACAGGGTTACCGGGGAGCTGTTTTTT.

J is TRBJ1-5 and V is TRBV5-8; D is uncertain. Trimming cost V 0 bases and J 0 bases, with 7 bases left between them. This CDR3 region has 15 residues. CDR1 SGHTS and CDR2 YDEGEE come from the germline V gene. The CDR3 nucleotides are TGTGCCAGCAGCTTGGCGGGGTATAGCAATCAGCCCCAGCATTTT. This codes for CASSLAGYSNQPQHF.

This rearrangement joins TRBV28 to TRBJ1-4; the match to TRBD1 covers 9 bases. Per the germline V gene, CDR1 is MDHEN and CDR2 is SYDVKM. Trimming took 3 bases from V and 6 from J; bases not matched to a gene: 8. CDR3 length equals 16 residues. The CDR3 DNA reads as TGTGCCAGCAGTTTTGGATCGACAGGGGGGGATGAAAAACTGTTTTTT. Translation gives CASSFGSTGGDEKLFF.

V is TRBV5-5 and J is TRBJ1-1, with 11 nucleotides matching TRBD1. The germline V gene has CDR1 SGHKS and CDR2 YYEKEE (reference sequence). With V trimmed by 4 bases and J by 10 bases, 12 bases remained unmatched. CDR3 length: 15 amino acids. The CDR3, as DNA: TGTGCCAGCAGCCCAATTCTCGGACAGGGGGCGCGAGCTTTCTTT. This codes for CASSPILGQGARAFF.

This chain uses TRBV7-6 with TRBJ2-1; TRBD2 might be the D (6 bases). V lost 5 bases and J lost 5, with 10 bases in between. Germline CDR1 SGHVS, CDR2 FNYEAQ. CDR3 length: 13 amino acids. The CDR3 DNA follows: TGTGCCAGCAGCCGGGACTCAAACAATGAGCAGTTCTTC. This encodes CASSRDSNNEQFF.

In regard to this clone: Germline is not matched at one junction end, which may reflect a read error. The chain recombines TRBV7-9 with TRBJ2-5, with 9 bases fitting TRBD2. Per the germline V gene, CDR1 is SEHNR and CDR2 is FQNEAQ (reference sequence). The CDR3 is made up of 16 amino acids. CDR3 bases: TGTTCCAGCAGCTTCGGCGGGACTAGCTCACAAGAGACCCAGTACTTC. Protein: CSSSFGGTSSQETQYF.

This clone appeared once. This rearrangement joins TRBV28 to TRBJ2-7; 10 bases are a match to TRBD1. Per the germline V gene, CDR1 is MDHEN and CDR2 is SYDVKM. V shed 4 bases and J 2 bases; nucleotides not matched to a gene: 5. The CDR3 is 15 residues long. The CDR3 nucleotides read TGTGCCAGCAGTTCCGCCGGGACAGGGGCCTACGAGCAGTACTTC. Amino acid sequence: CASSSAGTGAYEQYF.

This chain links TRBV11-3 with TRBJ2-1; 14 nucleotides match TRBD2. The ends lost 5 bases at V and 8 bases at J; junction bases unmatched: 8. CDR3 length: 16 amino acids. Germline loops: CDR1 SGHNT, CDR2 YENEEA. CDR3 DNA sequence: TGTGCCAGCAGCCCTGGGACTAGCGGGAGAATCGATGAGCAGTTCTTC. Protein product: CASSPGTSGRIDEQFF.

The V gene is TRBV9, the J gene TRBJ2-7; 7 bases match TRBD1. The CDR3 contains 14 residues. The germline V gene encodes CDR1 SGDLS and CDR2 YYNGEE. J lost 3 bases, V lost 0 bases, and 3 bases had no gene match. CDR3 sequence (DNA): TGTGCCAGCAGCGTAGGGGGACAGAACTACGAGCAGTACTTC. Translation: CASSVGGQNYEQYF.